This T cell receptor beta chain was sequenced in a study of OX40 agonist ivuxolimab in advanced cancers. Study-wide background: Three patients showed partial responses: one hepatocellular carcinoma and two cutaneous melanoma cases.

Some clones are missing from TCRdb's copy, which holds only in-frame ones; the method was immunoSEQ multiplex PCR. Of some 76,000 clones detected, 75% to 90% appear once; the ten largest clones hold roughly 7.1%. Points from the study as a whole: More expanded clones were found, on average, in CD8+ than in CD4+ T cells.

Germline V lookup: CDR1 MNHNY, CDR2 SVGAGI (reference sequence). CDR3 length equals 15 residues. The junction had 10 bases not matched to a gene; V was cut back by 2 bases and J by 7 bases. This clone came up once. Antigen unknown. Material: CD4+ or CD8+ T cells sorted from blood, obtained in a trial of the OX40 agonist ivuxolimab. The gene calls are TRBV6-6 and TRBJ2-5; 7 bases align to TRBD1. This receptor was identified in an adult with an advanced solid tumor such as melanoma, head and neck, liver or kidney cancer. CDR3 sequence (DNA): TGTGCCAGCAGTTACGGGGGACAGATGGTCGGGACCCAGTACTTC. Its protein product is CASSYGGQMVGTQYF.